The next 23 T cell receptor beta chains were all read from a single sample in a study of blood T cell repertoires in COVID-19. Assay: immunoSEQ multiplex PCR; the TCRdb copy retains only in-frame clones and omits some. This table has tens of thousands of clones, roughly 82% appearing once. The specimen sequenced was peripheral blood. These receptors all come from a human donor in a cohort sampled during active COVID-19.

The chain employs TRBV10-3 and TRBJ1-2; perhaps TRBD1 as D (6 bases). Looked up from germline, CDR1 is ENHRY and CDR2 is SYGVKD. This CDR3 spans 18 amino acids. Trimming took off 2 bases at V and 1 base at J, with 20 bases between the two ends. This chain's CDR3 is CAISERQDRTNRNYGYTF. The CDR3 nucleotides read TGTGCCATCAGTGAGAGACAGGACAGAACCAATCGTAACTATGGCTACACCTTC.

The chain employs TRBV6-6 and TRBJ1-4; 7 positions agree with TRBD1. CDR3 length: 15 residues. V shed 6 bases and J 4 bases; nucleotides not matched to a gene: 8. Germline-derived CDR1 and CDR2 are MNHNY and SVGAGI (reference sequence). This CDR3 reads CASSVGGVFNEKLFF. The CDR3 region has the DNA TGTGCCAGCAGCGTAGGGGGCGTCTTTAATGAAAAACTGTTTTTT.

This clone was picked up one time. The chain joins TRBV12-3 or TRBV12-4 to TRBJ1-1; D unclear. This CDR3 has 12 residues. V was cut by 3 bases and J by 6 bases, with 8 bases left in between. The CDR3: CASSFGEAEAFF. The DNA of the CDR3 is TGTGCCAGCAGTTTCGGGGAGGCTGAAGCTTTCTTT.

In its sample, this clone was seen a few times. In nucleotides, the CDR3 is TGTGCCTGGGGTATCAGTTACTACGAGCAGTACTTC. This translates into CAWGISYYEQYF. The rearrangement uses TRBV30 and TRBJ2-7; D is undetermined. Germline V lookup: CDR1 GTSNPN, CDR2 SVGIG (reference sequence). V lost 5 bases, J lost 3 bases, and 11 bases lay in between. The CDR3 consists of 12 residues.

This clone was observed a few times. The chain links TRBV24-1 to TRBJ2-1, with D unresolved. The CDR3 covers 13 residues. The V end was cut by 5 bases, the J end by 7 bases, with 11 bases between. In germline, CDR1 is KGHDR, CDR2 SFDVKD. The DNA of the CDR3 is TGTGCCACCAGTGGAGGCAGTAGGAATGAGCAGTTCTTC. It encodes CATSGGSRNEQFF.

J is TRBJ1-4 and V is TRBV12-5, with D tentatively TRBD1 (6 bases). This CDR3 is built from 13 residues. The V end was cut by 6 bases, the J end by 4 bases, with 9 bases between. Per the germline V gene, CDR1 is LGHNT and CDR2 is FRNRAP. The CDR3 reads CASGDSFNEKLFF. In nucleotides, the CDR3 is TGTGCTAGTGGGGACAGCTTTAATGAAAAACTGTTTTTT.

The gene calls are TRBV19 and TRBJ1-2; 8 nucleotides match TRBD1. There are 12 residues in the CDR3. Germline V gives CDR1 LNHDA, CDR2 SQIVND (reference sequence). J lost 7 bases, V lost 4 bases, and 2 bases had no gene match. In DNA, the CDR3 is TGTGCCAGTAGTACAGGGGGCGGTGGCTACACCTTC. Its translation: CASSTGGGGYTF.

The V call is TRBV11-2, the J call TRBJ2-1, with 12 bases fitting TRBD1. Germline trimming cut 5 bases from V and 6 bases from J; bases unmatched to any gene: 5. CDR1 and CDR2 from the germline V gene are SGHAT and FQNNGV. The CDR3 loop spans 15 amino acids. The CDR3 spells CASSSSGQGANEQFF. CDR3 sequence (DNA): TGTGCCAGCAGCAGCTCGGGACAGGGGGCCAATGAGCAGTTCTTC.

This chain uses TRBV5-1 with TRBJ1-4; D is perhaps TRBD1 (6 bases). V lost 7 bases, J lost 0 bases, and 16 bases lay in between. CDR1 is SGHRS and CDR2 is YFSETQ in the germline V gene. This CDR3 has 16 amino acids. This CDR3 is CASGSGGATTNEKLFF. The CDR3 nucleotides are TGCGCCAGCGGCTCTGGGGGCGCTACAACTAATGAAAAACTGTTTTTT.

The chain recombines TRBV7-9 with TRBJ2-6; unclear D gene. Trimming pared 9 bases from V and 0 bases from J, leaving 15 bases between. The CDR3 has 16 amino acids. CDR1 is SEHNR and CDR2 is FQNEAQ in the germline V gene (reference sequence). The CDR3 nucleotides read TGTGCCAGTCCACGTGGTTCCAGCTCTGGGGCCAACGTCCTGACTTTC. Residues: CASPRGSSSGANVLTF.

V and J are TRBV30 and TRBJ1-6; D gene unclear. The CDR3 spans 15 residues. Germline loops: CDR1 GTSNPN, CDR2 SVGIG (reference sequence). With 0 bases removed from V and 2 bases from J, the gap between germline ends came to 8 bases. The CDR3 spells CAWSVFSTYNSPLHF. The CDR3 DNA sequence: TGTGCCTGGAGTGTTTTTTCCACCTATAATTCACCCCTCCACTTT.

The genes are TRBV10-2 and TRBJ1-6; weak D call: TRBD1 (6 bases). Germline CDR1 reads WSHSY; CDR2 reads SAAADI. V dropped 6 bases and J dropped 0 bases, with 12 bases sitting between them. This CDR3 contains 16 residues. CDR3 sequence: CASRHRESSYNSPLHF. The CDR3 bases are TGCGCCAGCAGACACAGGGAAAGCTCCTATAATTCACCCCTCCACTTT.

The chain is built from TRBV10-1 and TRBJ2-1; 12 bases match TRBD1. The germline CDR1 and CDR2 sequences are WNHNN and SYGVQD (reference sequence). The CDR3 covers 16 residues. The V segment lost 8 bases and the J segment 7 bases; nucleotides outside the gene matches: 12. Here the CDR3 reads CASPTPGQGAENEQFF. CDR3 DNA: TGCGCCAGCCCTACTCCGGGACAGGGGGCCGAAAATGAGCAGTTCTTC.

V is TRBV11-2 and J is TRBJ2-5, with 8 bases matching TRBD1. CDR3 length: 15 amino acids. Trimming at V came to 1 base and at J to 4 bases, leaving 5 bases not matched to a gene. Per the germline V gene, CDR1 is SGHAT and CDR2 is FQNNGV. The CDR3 spells CASSLVQGAGETQYF. The CDR3 bases are TGTGCCAGCAGCTTAGTTCAGGGGGCAGGAGAGACCCAGTACTTC.

This clone was counted once. CDR3 loop: CASSLGVPGTGHGEYF. CDR3 DNA sequence: TGCGCCAGCAGCTTGGGAGTCCCCGGGACAGGCCATGGGGAGTACTTC. This chain links TRBV5-1 with TRBJ2-7, with 8 bases aligning to TRBD1. V lost 0 bases to trimming and J lost 11 bases; unmatched junction nucleotides: 16. CDR3 length: 16 residues. The V gene's germline CDR1 is SGHRS and CDR2 YFSETQ. Together with reference TRBV5-1 and TRBJ2-7, the CDR3 gives the full variable domain: KAGVTQTPRYLIKTRGQQVTLSCSPISGHRSVSWYQQTPGQGLQFLFEYFSETQRNKGNFPGRFSGRQFSNSRSEMNVSTLELGDSALYLCASSLGVPGTGHGEYFGPGTRLTVT.

V is TRBV6-5 and J is TRBJ2-1, with 8 bases lining up with TRBD2. Unmatched junction bases numbered 14, after V lost 6 bases and J lost 13 bases. The length of the CDR3 is 14 residues. Looked up from germline, CDR1 is MNHEY and CDR2 is SVGAGI. DNA for the CDR3: TGTGCCAGCAGAGACGGAATAGCGGGGTGGGTTCAGTTCTTC. Protein: CASRDGIAGWVQFF.

The rearrangement uses TRBV2 and TRBJ1-6, with unresolved D. Per the germline V gene, CDR1 is SNHLY and CDR2 is FYNNEI. The CDR3 extends over 16 amino acids. Trimming shortened V by 3 bases and J by 0 bases, and 9 bases separated the two germline ends. The CDR3 coding sequence is TGTGCCAGCAGTGACAGGTTGAGCTCCTATAATTCACCCCTCCACTTT. Its protein product is CASSDRLSSYNSPLHF.

This clone has just a few counts. The chain recombines TRBV4-2 with TRBJ1-2, with D tentatively TRBD1 (5 bases). Trimming cost V 4 bases and J 3 bases, with 15 bases left between them. This CDR3 region has 15 residues. The germline gives CDR1 LGHNA, CDR2 YNFKEQ. Written as DNA, the CDR3 is TGTGCCAGCAGCCTCTCAGGACGGGGGGACTATGGCTACACCTTC. Amino acid sequence: CASSLSGRGDYGYTF.

In its sample, this clone was seen once. V and J are TRBV5-1 and TRBJ2-7, with 7 bases lining up with TRBD2. This CDR3 has 15 amino acids. The J segment lost 0 bases and the V segment lost 1 base, leaving 4 bases of the junction unmatched. CDR1 is SGHRS and CDR2 is YFSETQ in the germline V gene. This CDR3 reads CASSLTGGISYEQYF. Written as DNA, the CDR3 is TGCGCCAGCAGCTTGACCGGGGGGATCTCCTACGAGCAGTACTTC.

The chain couples TRBV6-5 to TRBJ1-4; perhaps TRBD1 as D (5 bases). The V end lost 7 bases, the J end lost 8 bases, and 14 bases lay between the germline ends. Germline values: CDR1 MNHEY, CDR2 SVGAGI. The length of the CDR3 is 13 residues. In nucleotides, the CDR3 is TGTGCCAGCAATTCCGGACACGGGGAAAAACTGTTTTTT. Its protein is CASNSGHGEKLFF.

This chain connects TRBV30 to TRBJ1-6; weak D call: TRBD1 (6 bases). Between the trimmed V and J ends, which lost 2 bases and 4 bases, there was a span of 24 bases. Germline values: CDR1 GTSNPN, CDR2 SVGIG (reference sequence). This CDR3 contains 19 residues. The chain's CDR3 is CAWSSKITSTGRYNSPLHF. CDR3 nucleotide sequence: TGTGCCTGGAGTTCGAAAATCACCTCGACAGGAAGATATAATTCACCCCTCCACTTT.

The V call is TRBV3-1 (or the pseudogene TRBV3-2), the J call TRBJ1-1; D uncertain. V shed 1 base and J shed 5 bases, with 11 bases lying between them. CDR1 and CDR2 (germline): LGHDT, YNNKEL (reference sequence). The CDR3 runs to 14 residues. This CDR3 is CASSQGTTGTEAFF. In DNA, the CDR3 is TGTGCCAGCAGCCAAGGTACGACGGGTACTGAAGCTTTCTTT.

The rearrangement uses TRBV12-3 or TRBV12-4 and TRBJ1-2; D not resolved. CDR3 size: 13 residues. Trimming took 4 bases from V and 7 from J, leaving 13 bases between them. The CDR3 nucleotides are TGTGCCAGCAGTTCTCGGACGGAGGCTGGCTACACCTTC. Translation: CASSSRTEAGYTF.